Shown below are 8 T cell receptor beta chains from a single sample sequenced in a study of blood T cell repertoires in COVID-19. Data came from immunoSEQ multiplex PCR; TCRdb stores just in-frame clones and leaves some out. The top ten clones hold almost 8% of a sample with some 31,000 clones, 60% to 85% of them seen once. Sample: peripheral blood. Every receptor here comes from a woman in her 70s with active or convalescent COVID-19.

V gene TRBV18 combines with J gene TRBJ1-1, with D hard to call. Germline V lookup: CDR1 KGHSH, CDR2 LQKENI. V gave up 3 bases and J gave up 0 bases, with 14 bases separating them. The CDR3 is made up of 16 amino acids. The chain's CDR3 is CASSPPGSRVNTEAFF. CDR3 nucleotides: TGTGCCAGCTCACCTCCCGGGAGTAGGGTGAACACTGAAGCTTTCTTT.

This sequence joins TRBV28 and TRBJ1-6; 10 nucleotides agree with TRBD1. CDR3 length: 16 residues. The germline CDR1 and CDR2 sequences are MDHEN and SYDVKM. The J segment lost 8 bases and the V segment lost 5 bases, leaving 9 bases of the junction unmatched. This CDR3 reads CASSQVFGTGDSPLHF. The CDR3, as DNA: TGTGCCAGCAGTCAAGTTTTCGGGACAGGGGATTCACCCCTCCACTTT.

The V call is TRBV29-1, the J call TRBJ1-2, with D perhaps TRBD1 (5 bases). Trimming cost V 6 bases and J 4 bases, with 15 bases left between them. Looked up from germline, CDR1 is SQVTM and CDR2 is ANQGSEA. There are 13 residues in the CDR3. The chain's CDR3 is CSVYYVGGYGYTF. CDR3 coding DNA: TGCAGCGTATACTATGTGGGGGGCTATGGCTACACCTTC.

V usage is TRBV6-2 or TRBV6-3 and J usage is TRBJ1-2, with 7 bases fitting TRBD1. The CDR3 is 15 amino acids. With V trimmed by 6 bases and J by 2 bases, 9 bases remained unmatched. Per the germline V gene, CDR1 is MNHEY and CDR2 is SVGEGT. The CDR3 sequence is CASRPIDRDNYGYTF. Here the CDR3 DNA reads TGTGCCAGCAGGCCTATAGACAGGGACAACTATGGCTACACCTTC.

The chain is built from TRBV19 and TRBJ1-5; 10 bases map to TRBD1. Per germline, CDR1 LNHDA and CDR2 SQIVND (reference sequence). V was pared by 8 bases and J by 6 bases, with 13 bases of the junction left unmatched. The CDR3 is made up of 16 amino acids. This CDR3 reads CASSPGGGQGSQPQHF. CDR3 in DNA: TGTGCCAGTTCCCCGGGGGGGGGACAGGGGAGTCAGCCCCAGCATTTT.

V is TRBV3-1 (or the pseudogene TRBV3-2) and J is TRBJ2-7; the D gene is possibly TRBD1 (5 bases). CDR1 LGHDT and CDR2 YNNKEL come from the germline V gene (reference sequence). V lost 4 bases to trimming and J lost 0 bases, with 7 bases between them. The CDR3 is 13 amino acids. The CDR3 protein is CASSLQGSYEQYF. As DNA, the CDR3 is TGTGCCAGCAGCCTTCAGGGCTCCTACGAGCAGTACTTC.

A few counts support this clone. The genes are TRBV6-2 or TRBV6-3 and TRBJ1-1; 7 bases are shared with TRBD1. The V and J ends lost 2 bases and 7 bases, in that order; junction bases with no gene match: 7. Germline V gives CDR1 MNHEY, CDR2 SVGEGT. CDR3 size: 14 residues. Here the CDR3 DNA reads TGTGCCAGCAGTTACGCCACCTACAGGGGTGAAGCTTTCTTT. It specifies CASSYATYRGEAFF.

The CDR3 loop is CASSALPERGSRQNIQYF. CDR3 in DNA: TGTGCCAGCAGCGCCTTACCCGAGCGCGGGAGTCGGCAAAACATTCAGTACTTC. V is TRBV9 and J is TRBJ2-4; 7 bases are shared with TRBD2. Germline values: CDR1 SGDLS, CDR2 YYNGEE. The length of the CDR3 is 18 residues. After removal of 3 bases from V and 5 bases from J, the junction contained 17 bases not matched to a gene.